This TCR beta chain derives from a study of beta chain features in type 1 diabetes. About the research overall: There was similarity between patients and healthy donors in age, gender and cell yields. Examination of sorted cells across all samples involved over 95 million cells. Points from the study as a whole: A closer apparent resemblance between naive, central memory and Treg TCRB repertoires was seen in patients than in healthy donors.

Every bit of the isolated RNA underwent reverse transcription, so sequencing read expressed TCRB transcripts. Generated by immunoSEQ multiplex PCR, the TCRdb table keeps only in-frame clones and is missing some. Here the sample spans 450,000 to 600,000 clones, about 30% being singletons. In regard to this clone: Its target is not known.

Deletions cut 4 bases from V and 4 bases from J, with 17 bases between. The germline gives CDR1 SEHNR, CDR2 FQNEAQ (reference sequence). CDR3 size: 16 residues. This chain joins TRBV7-9 and TRBJ2-1; D is unclear. Sequenced material: naive CD4+ T cells from blood. This TCR derives from a man aged 18 to 29 in good health. This CDR3 is CASSSGLPPPYNEQFF. CDR3 nucleotides: TGTGCCAGCAGCTCGGGTTTACCCCCGCCATACAATGAGCAGTTCTTC.